Included here is one T cell receptor (beta chain) sequence, with context. Its matching antigen is unknown. The lymph nodes were axillary draining lymph nodes from breast cancer patients. MiXCR was run by TCRdb on the multiplex PCR reads, yielding one entry per CDR3 protein. The data contain over 200,000 distinct CDR3 sequences, around 34% of them seen just once; the ten biggest clones take up about 3.9%. Germline V gives CDR1 KGHDR, CDR2 SFDVKD. Trimming took 4 bases from V and 4 from J; bases not matched to a gene: 5. The CDR3 is 16 amino acids. This record belongs to a study of breast tumors, draining lymph nodes, adjacent tissues. Study outcomes and limitations: The lymph node origin of tumor T cells was framed as consistent with a hypothesis, not demonstrated. Tumor TCR diversity was below lymph nodes but above nontumor tissue. Luminal-like breast cancer showed significantly greater tumor-nontumor repertoire similarity than basal-like breast cancer did.

The sequenced sample consisted of axillary lymph node tissue. The TCR was taken from a female donor with breast cancer. Some clones in this sample may be carry-over from other donors' samples. The rearrangement links TRBV24-1 to TRBJ2-3; 12 bases line up with TRBD2. The CDR3 protein is CATSDRLAGAPDTQYF. Written as DNA, the CDR3 is TGTGCCACCAGTGACAGACTAGCGGGAGCCCCAGATACGCAGTATTTT.